This T cell receptor beta chain was sequenced for a study of shared clonotypes between healthy human individuals. Overall study findings and caveats: A reduction in generation probabilities was seen for non-shared clonotypes relative to those shared by all four donors. Compared with memory subsets, naive subsets generally had larger estimated richness.

Produced via immunoSEQ multiplex PCR; TCRdb's table is partial and in-frame only. The table lists 1.5 million to 2.5 million clones, approximately 95% of them singletons, with roughly 1% in the top ten. The V end lost 6 bases, the J end lost 2 bases, and 17 bases lay between the germline ends. The CDR3 has 16 residues. The germline gives CDR1 SGHVT, CDR2 SQSDAQ. A word on this clone: What it recognizes is unknown.

The naive CD8 fraction comprised CD45RO-negative cells positively selected for CCR7 and excluded terminally differentiated effector memory CD45RA+ cells. Healthy HIV-negative adults with no recent acute infections or vaccinations were recruited as donors. Within Nashville, Tennessee resided all donors, each a Caucasian adult. Material for sequencing was naive CD8+ T cells sorted from blood. The chain employs TRBV7-4 and TRBJ1-5; D uncertain. The TCR comes from a man younger than 35 in good health. The chain's CDR3 is CASSNDTSKGNQPQHF. The CDR3 coding sequence is TGTGCCAGCAGTAATGACACCTCAAAGGGCAATCAGCCCCAGCATTTT.